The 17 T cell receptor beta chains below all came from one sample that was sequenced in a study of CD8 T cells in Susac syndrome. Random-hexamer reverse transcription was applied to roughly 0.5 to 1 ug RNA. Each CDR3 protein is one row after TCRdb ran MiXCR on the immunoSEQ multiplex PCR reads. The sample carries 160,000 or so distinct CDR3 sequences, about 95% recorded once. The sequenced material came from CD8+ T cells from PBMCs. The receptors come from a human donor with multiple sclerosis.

CDR3 region: CSAICRDSLNFYEQYF. CDR3 bases: TGCAGCGCTATTTGCCGGGACAGCCTTAATTTCTACGAGCAGTACTTC. The rearrangement uses TRBV29-1 and TRBJ2-7, with 7 positions matching TRBD1. The CDR3 has 16 residues. Per the germline V gene, CDR1 is SQVTM and CDR2 is ANQGSEA. After removal of 7 bases from V and 3 bases from J, the junction contained 18 bases not matched to a gene.

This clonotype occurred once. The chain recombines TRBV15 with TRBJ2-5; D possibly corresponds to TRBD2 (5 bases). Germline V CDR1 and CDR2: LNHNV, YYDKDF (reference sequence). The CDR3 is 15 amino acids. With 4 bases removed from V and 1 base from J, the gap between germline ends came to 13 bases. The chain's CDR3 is CATSKPSRVQETQYF. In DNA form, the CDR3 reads TGTGCCACCAGCAAACCTTCGCGGGTCCAAGAGACCCAGTACTTC. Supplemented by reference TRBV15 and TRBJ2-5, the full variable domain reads DAMVIQNPRYQVTQFGKPVTLSCSQTLNHNVMYWYQQKSSQAPKLLFHYYDKDFNNEADTPDNFQSRRPNTSFCFLDIRSPGLGDTAMYLCATSKPSRVQETQYFGPGTRLLVL.

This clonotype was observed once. In DNA, the CDR3 is TGTGCCAGCAGTGAAGCGTTGTCACCATCCTACGAGCAGTACTTC. Its translation is CASSEALSPSYEQYF. The chain employs TRBV6-1 and TRBJ2-7, with D uncertain. Germline values: CDR1 MNHNS, CDR2 SASEGT. There are 15 residues in the CDR3. V lost 0 bases to trimming and J lost 1 base, with 10 bases between them.

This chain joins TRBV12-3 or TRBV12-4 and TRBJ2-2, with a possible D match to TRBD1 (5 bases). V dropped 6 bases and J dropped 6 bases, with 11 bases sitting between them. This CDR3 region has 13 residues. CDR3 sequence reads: CASSPSRAGELFF. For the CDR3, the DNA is TGTGCCAGCAGCCCATCCAGGGCCGGGGAGCTGTTTTTT.

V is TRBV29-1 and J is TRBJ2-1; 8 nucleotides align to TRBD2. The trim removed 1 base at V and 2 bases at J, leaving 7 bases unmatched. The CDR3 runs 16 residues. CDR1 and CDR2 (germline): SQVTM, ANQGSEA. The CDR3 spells CSVEGTAGLAYNEQFF. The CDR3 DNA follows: TGCAGCGTTGAAGGTACAGCGGGACTAGCCTACAATGAGCAGTTCTTC.

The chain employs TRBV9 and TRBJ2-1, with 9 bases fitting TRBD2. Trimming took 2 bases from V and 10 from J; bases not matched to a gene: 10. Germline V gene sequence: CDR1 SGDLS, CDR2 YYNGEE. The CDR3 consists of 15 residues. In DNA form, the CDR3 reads TGTGCCAGCAGCGTGGTAGATAGCGGGAGACGGGAGCAGTTCTTC. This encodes CASSVVDSGRREQFF.

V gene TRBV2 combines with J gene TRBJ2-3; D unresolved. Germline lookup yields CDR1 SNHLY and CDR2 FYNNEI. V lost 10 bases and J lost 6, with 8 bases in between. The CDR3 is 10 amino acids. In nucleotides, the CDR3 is TGTGCCACGAGAGGTGATACGCAGTATTTT. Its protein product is CATRGDTQYF.

The CDR3 region has the DNA TGTGCCAGCAGCCAAGTTCTGGGAGATGAGCAGTTCTTC. This gives the protein CASSQVLGDEQFF. V usage is TRBV3-1 and J usage is TRBJ2-1, with TRBD2 as a possible D gene (5 bases). The germline V gene encodes CDR1 LGHDT and CDR2 YNNKEL (reference sequence). The CDR3 consists of 13 residues. V lost 1 base and J lost 8, with 9 bases in between.

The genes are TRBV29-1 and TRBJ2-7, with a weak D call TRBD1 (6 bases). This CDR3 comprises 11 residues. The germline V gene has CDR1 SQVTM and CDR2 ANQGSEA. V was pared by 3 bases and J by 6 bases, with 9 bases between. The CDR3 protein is CSVDLRGEQYF. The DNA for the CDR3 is TGCAGCGTTGATCTCAGGGGCGAGCAGTACTTC.

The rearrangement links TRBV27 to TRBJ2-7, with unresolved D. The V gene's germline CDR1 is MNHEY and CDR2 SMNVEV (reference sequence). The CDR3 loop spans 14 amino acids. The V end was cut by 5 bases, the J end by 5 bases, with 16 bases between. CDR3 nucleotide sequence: TGTGCCAGCAGTCCGACGCTGTCTGTCGACGAGCAGTACTTC. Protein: CASSPTLSVDEQYF.

CDR3: CASSRKKTEPSTDTQYF. The CDR3 coding sequence is TGTGCCAGCAGCCGCAAGAAGACTGAACCTAGCACAGATACGCAGTATTTT. The V gene is TRBV14, the J gene TRBJ2-3, with D uncertain. V lost 4 bases, J lost 0 bases, and 17 bases lay in between. The CDR3 extends over 17 amino acids. Germline values: CDR1 SGHDN, CDR2 FVKESK.

The CDR3 sequence is CASRAGQNSYEQYF. CDR3 coding DNA: TGTGCCAGCAGGGCGGGACAGAACTCCTACGAGCAGTACTTC. The chain recombines TRBV2 with TRBJ2-7; TRBD1 might be the D (7 bases). CDR3 length: 14 residues. The V and J ends lost 6 bases and 0 bases respectively, with 12 bases between them. Germline assignment: CDR1 SNHLY and CDR2 FYNNEI.

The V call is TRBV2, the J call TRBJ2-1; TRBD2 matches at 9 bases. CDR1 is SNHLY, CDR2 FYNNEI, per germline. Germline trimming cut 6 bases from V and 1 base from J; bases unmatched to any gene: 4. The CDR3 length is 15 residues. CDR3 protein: CASRVSGGSYNEQFF. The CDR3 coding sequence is TGTGCCAGCAGAGTTAGCGGGGGTTCCTACAATGAGCAGTTCTTC.

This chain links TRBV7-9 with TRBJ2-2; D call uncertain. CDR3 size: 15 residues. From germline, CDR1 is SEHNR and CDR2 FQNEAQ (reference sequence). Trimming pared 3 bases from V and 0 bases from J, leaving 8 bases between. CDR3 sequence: CASSFTATNTGELFF. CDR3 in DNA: TGTGCCAGCAGCTTTACTGCCACGAACACCGGGGAGCTGTTTTTT. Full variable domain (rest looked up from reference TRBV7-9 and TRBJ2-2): DTGVSQNPRHKITKRGQNVTFRCDPISEHNRLYWYRQTLGQGPEFLTYFQNEAQLEKSRLLSDRFSAERPKGSFSTLEIQRTEQGDSAMYLCASSFTATNTGELFFGEGSRLTVL.

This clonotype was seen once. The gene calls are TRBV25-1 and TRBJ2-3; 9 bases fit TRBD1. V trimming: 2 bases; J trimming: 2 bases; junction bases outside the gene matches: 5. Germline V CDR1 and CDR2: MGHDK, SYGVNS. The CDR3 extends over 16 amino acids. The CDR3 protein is CASSEGQGRITDTQYF. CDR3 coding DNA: TGTGCCAGCAGTGAAGGACAGGGGAGGATCACAGATACGCAGTATTTT. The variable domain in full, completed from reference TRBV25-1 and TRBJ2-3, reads EADIYQTPRYLVIGTGKKITLECSQTMGHDKMYWYQQDPGMELHLIHYSYGVNSTEKGDLSSESTVSRIRTEHFPLTLESARPSHTSQYLCASSEGQGRITDTQYFGPGTRLTVL.

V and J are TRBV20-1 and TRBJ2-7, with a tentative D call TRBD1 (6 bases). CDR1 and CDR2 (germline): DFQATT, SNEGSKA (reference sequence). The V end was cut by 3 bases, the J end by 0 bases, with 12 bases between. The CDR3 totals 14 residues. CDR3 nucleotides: TGCAGTGCTAGCTACAGGGAATTCTCCTACGAGCAGTACTTC. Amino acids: CSASYREFSYEQYF.

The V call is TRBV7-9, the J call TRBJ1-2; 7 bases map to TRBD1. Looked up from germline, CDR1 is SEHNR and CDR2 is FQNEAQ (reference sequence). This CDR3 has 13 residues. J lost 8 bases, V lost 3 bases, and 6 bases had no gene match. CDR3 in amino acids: CASSFDRVYGYTF. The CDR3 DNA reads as TGTGCCAGCAGCTTCGACAGGGTATACGGCTACACCTTC.